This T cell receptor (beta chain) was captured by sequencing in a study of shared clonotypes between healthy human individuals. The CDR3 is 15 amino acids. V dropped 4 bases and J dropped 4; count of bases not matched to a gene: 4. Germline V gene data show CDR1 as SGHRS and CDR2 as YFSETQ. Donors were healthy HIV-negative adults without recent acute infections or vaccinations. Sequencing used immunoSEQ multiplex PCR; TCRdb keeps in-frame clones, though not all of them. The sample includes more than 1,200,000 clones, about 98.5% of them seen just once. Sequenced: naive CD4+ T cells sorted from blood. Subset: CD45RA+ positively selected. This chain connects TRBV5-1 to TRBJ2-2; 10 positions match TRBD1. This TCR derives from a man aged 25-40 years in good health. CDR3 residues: CASSIRDRGTGELFF. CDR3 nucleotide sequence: TGCGCCAGCAGCATCCGGGACAGGGGCACCGGGGAGCTGTTTTTT.